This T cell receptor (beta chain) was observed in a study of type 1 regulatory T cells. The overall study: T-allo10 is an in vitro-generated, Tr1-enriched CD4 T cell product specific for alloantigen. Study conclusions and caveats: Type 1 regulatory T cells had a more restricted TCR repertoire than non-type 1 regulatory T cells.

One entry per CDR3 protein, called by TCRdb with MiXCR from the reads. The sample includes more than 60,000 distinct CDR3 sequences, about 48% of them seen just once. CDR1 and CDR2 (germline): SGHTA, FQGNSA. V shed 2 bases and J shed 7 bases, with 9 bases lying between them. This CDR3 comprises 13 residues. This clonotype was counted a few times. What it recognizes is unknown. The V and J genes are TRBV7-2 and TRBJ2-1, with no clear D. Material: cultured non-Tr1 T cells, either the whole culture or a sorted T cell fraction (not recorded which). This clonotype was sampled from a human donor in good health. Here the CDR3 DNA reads TGTGCCAGCAGCTTAAGTTGGGCTAATGAGCAGTTCTTC. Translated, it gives CASSLSWANEQFF.